This T cell receptor beta chain came from a study of blood T cell repertoires in COVID-19. The table came from immunoSEQ multiplex PCR; TCRdb's copy has only in-frame clones and leaves some out. Of 110,000 to 150,000 clones in the sample, about nine tenths were seen once. Trimming pared 5 bases from V and 0 bases from J, leaving 11 bases between. CDR1 and CDR2 (germline): SSHAT, FNYEAQ (reference sequence). This CDR3 contains 14 residues. The source of this sequence is a man aged 50 or older who had recovered from COVID-19. The sequenced material came from PBMCs or T cells enriched from blood (not recorded which). The genes are TRBV7-7 and TRBJ2-7; D remains ambiguous. The CDR3 loop reads CASSRGPGSYEQYF. The CDR3 DNA reads TGTGCCAGCAGCCGCGGTCCGGGCTCCTACGAGCAGTACTTC.